This TCR beta chain was captured in a study of T cell repertoires in cytomegalovirus infection. The overall study: CMV infection and matching HLA type were both indicated by public TCR beta signatures. Study-wide findings and caveats: The study identified carriers of CMV plus the relevant HLA from cumulative public TCR beta family frequency. HLA-C-restricted CMV clonotypes gave the most frequent clonotype in two of eight donors.

TCRdb independently ran MiXCR on the reads; one entry per CDR3 protein. The sample lists a few hundred thousand distinct CDR3 sequences; around 9.5% were seen once. The CDR3 has 15 residues. V lost 3 bases and J 1 base, leaving 7 bases between the germline ends. Per the germline V gene, CDR1 is SGHTA and CDR2 is FQGNSA. Many counts were recorded for this clonotype. Its specificity is unknown. The V call is TRBV7-2, the J call TRBJ2-6; the D is unclear. Sequencing input: PBMCs. The TCR sequence derives from a human donor in good health (CMV status not recorded). Some clones in this sample may be carry-over from other donors' samples. The CDR3 nucleotides read TGTGCCAGCAGCTTTGGACGGTCTGGGGCCAACGTCCTGACTTTC. Encoded protein: CASSFGRSGANVLTF.